The 17 T cell receptor beta chains listed next were all sequenced from one sample in a study of T cells in Graves' hyperthyroidism and ophthalmopathy (dated by TCRdb to between 2017 and 2020). Library generation was performed with multiplex PCR. This sample was sequenced with an Illumina HiSeq 2000. The TCR beta CDR3 regions were amplified from RNA transcripts. For the first round of RT-PCR on the TCR CDR3, the HTBI primer set was used together with the Qiagen OneStep RT-PCR kit. TCRdb ran its own pipeline on the public reads, namely fastp trimming at Q25 and MiXCR clone calling, and kept in-frame beta chains. Every distinct CDR3 protein forms one entry, paired with its most common genes and DNA. For this sample the table gives around 690,000 distinct CDR3 sequences, of which less than 25% were detected only once. Around a third of the sample is in the top ten clones. The sample was blood. These receptors were collected from a man aged 25-45 years with Graves' ophthalmopathy.

This clonotype was recorded many times. The CDR3 sequence is CASSPDREAGELFF. The CDR3 DNA follows: TGTGCCAGCAGCCCGGACAGGGAGGCCGGGGAGCTGTTTTTT. The genes are TRBV3-1 and TRBJ2-2, with 8 bases aligning to TRBD1. Germline V lookup: CDR1 LGHDT, CDR2 YNNKEL (reference sequence). The CDR3 length is 14 residues. J gave up 6 bases and V 4 bases, and 4 bases lay outside the gene matches.

A remark on this clonotype: A junction boundary mismatches the germline segment, possibly from a read error. The chain employs TRBV4-1 and TRBJ2-2, with D possibly TRBD1 on 6 matching bases. The CDR3 is 15 amino acids. Germline V lookup: CDR1 MGHRA, CDR2 YSYEKL. As DNA, the CDR3 is TGCGCCAGCAGCCAGAACAGGGATAATACCGGGGAGCTGCTTTTT. It translates to CASSQNRDNTGELLF.

This clonotype came up a few times. This chain uses TRBV7-8 with TRBJ2-7; 10 positions match TRBD2. The ends lost 6 bases at V and 5 bases at J; junction bases unmatched: 16. Germline assignment: CDR1 SGHVS and CDR2 FQNEAQ. This CDR3 spans 17 amino acids. Written as DNA, the CDR3 is TGTGCCAGCAGTTACAACGAGCGGGAGGGCCTTGCCCACGAGCAGTACTTC. Translating it yields CASSYNEREGLAHEQYF.

In its sample, this clonotype was seen many times. This chain links TRBV5-1 with TRBJ2-1; 9 nucleotides line up with TRBD2. The ends lost 0 bases at V and 7 bases at J; junction bases unmatched: 2. Looked up from germline, CDR1 is SGHRS and CDR2 is YFSETQ. CDR3 length: 14 amino acids. CDR3 nucleotide sequence: TGCGCCAGCAGCTTGGTAGCGGGAGTTAATGAGCAGTTCTTC. Protein sequence: CASSLVAGVNEQFF.

The V gene is TRBV28, the J gene TRBJ1-2; TRBD1 is a possible D gene (6 bases). Germline CDR1 MDHEN, CDR2 SYDVKM. Trimming shortened V by 7 bases and J by 2 bases, and 17 bases separated the two germline ends. This CDR3 has 15 residues. The CDR3 nucleotides read TGTGCCAGCAATGCAGGGACATCGTTAAACTATGGCTACACCTTC. It is translated as CASNAGTSLNYGYTF.

The rearrangement links TRBV20-1 to TRBJ2-3; 13 bases are shared with TRBD2. V lost 5 bases, J lost 5 bases, and 10 bases stayed unmatched. The CDR3 has 16 residues. Germline V gives CDR1 DFQATT, CDR2 SNEGSKA (reference sequence). CDR3 coding DNA: TGCAGTGCTCCCCCTACTAGCGGGAGGGCTGGAGATACGCAGTATTTT. This translates into CSAPPTSGRAGDTQYF.

The sample holds one count of this clonotype. The chain carries TRBV19 and TRBJ2-3; D tentatively fits TRBD1 or TRBD2 (6 bases each). The CDR3 loop spans 16 amino acids. The germline CDR1 and CDR2 sequences are LNHDA and SQIVND (reference sequence). Trimming stripped 4 bases from V and 3 bases from J, with 17 bases between. CDR3 loop: CASSTNARGGTDTQYF. The CDR3 DNA is TGTGCCAGTAGTACGAATGCCAGGGGAGGTACAGATACGCAGTATTTT.

This chain joins TRBV7-9 and TRBJ2-1; D gene uncertain. The CDR3 runs to 12 residues. V shed 2 bases and J shed 8 bases, with 7 bases lying between them. Germline V gene sequence: CDR1 SEHNR, CDR2 FQNEAQ (reference sequence). Here the CDR3 DNA reads TGTGCCAGCAGCTTATTAAGCGATGAGCAGTTCTTC. It codes for CASSLLSDEQFF. Together with reference TRBV7-9 and TRBJ2-1, the CDR3 gives the full variable domain: DTGVSQNPRHKITKRGQNVTFRCDPISEHNRLYWYRQTLGQGPEFLTYFQNEAQLEKSRLLSDRFSAERPKGSFSTLEIQRTEQGDSAMYLCASSLLSDEQFFGPGTRLTVL.

The sample holds a few counts of this clonotype. The chain joins TRBV2 to TRBJ1-6; TRBD1 is a possible D gene (6 bases). Germline values: CDR1 SNHLY, CDR2 FYNNEI. The CDR3 has 17 amino acids. The V gene lost 0 bases and the J gene lost 5 bases, with 14 bases spanning the gap. The CDR3 here is CASSEAIGAGDNSPLHF. In nucleotides, the CDR3 is TGTGCCAGCAGTGAAGCGATAGGGGCAGGGGATAATTCACCCCTCCACTTT.

The rearrangement joins TRBV20-1 to TRBJ2-7; TRBD2 matches 9 bases. This CDR3 is 14 amino acids long. Germline values: CDR1 DFQATT, CDR2 SNEGSKA (reference sequence). The J segment lost 4 bases and the V segment lost 6 bases, leaving 10 bases of the junction unmatched. The CDR3 nucleotides read TGCAGTGCCCGGAGGCGGGAGGGTTGGTACGAGCAGTACTTC. As protein: CSARRREGWYEQYF.

The table lists this clonotype with many counts. The chain uses TRBV18 and TRBJ2-7; tentative D call: TRBD2 (6 bases). There are 15 residues in the CDR3. V was clipped by 2 bases and J by 4 bases, with 15 bases between them. Germline V lookup: CDR1 KGHSH, CDR2 LQKENI. For the CDR3, the DNA is TGTGCCAGCTCACCAGGCCTCGGGGGAGCTTACGAGCAGTACTTC. It encodes CASSPGLGGAYEQYF.

This chain connects TRBV7-3 to TRBJ2-1, with D possibly being TRBD1 or TRBD2 (5 bases each). The germline V gene encodes CDR1 SGHTA and CDR2 FQGTGA. With 8 bases removed from V and 6 bases from J, the gap between germline ends came to 17 bases. The CDR3 has 14 amino acids. CDR3 residues: CASGSGAGGNEQFF. The CDR3 coding sequence is TGTGCCAGCGGATCCGGGGCAGGTGGCAATGAGCAGTTCTTC.

This clonotype has ten or more counts. The chain recombines TRBV11-2 with TRBJ1-5; weak D call: TRBD1 (6 bases). Trimming removed 3 bases from V and 4 bases from J, with 10 bases in between. Germline V CDR1 and CDR2: SGHAT, FQNNGV. The CDR3 is 14 amino acids. The CDR3 sequence: CASSFGTPNQPQHF. The CDR3 DNA reads as TGTGCCAGCAGCTTCGGGACACCAAATCAGCCCCAGCATTTT.

This sequence joins TRBV10-3 and TRBJ2-7; D might be TRBD2 (5 bases). In germline, CDR1 is ENHRY, CDR2 SYGVKD. The CDR3 runs to 14 residues. Trimming cost V 6 bases and J 2 bases, with 14 bases left between them. The CDR3 spells CAIRESREAYEQYF. The CDR3 nucleotides read TGTGCCATCAGAGAATCCCGGGAAGCCTACGAGCAGTACTTC.

The chain recombines TRBV2 with TRBJ2-5; D may be TRBD1 or TRBD2 (5 bases each). CDR3 length: 14 residues. The V gene's germline CDR1 is SNHLY and CDR2 FYNNEI. Trimming took 6 bases from V and 0 from J, leaving 11 bases between them. The CDR3 reads CASRDTGYQETQYF. In nucleotides, the CDR3 is TGTGCCAGCAGGGACACGGGGTACCAAGAGACCCAGTACTTC.

This clonotype has ten or more counts. The chain carries TRBV2 and TRBJ1-5; 11 nucleotides line up with TRBD1. The length of the CDR3 is 18 residues. J gave up 1 base and V 8 bases, and 13 bases lay outside the gene matches. CDR1 is SNHLY, CDR2 FYNNEI, per germline. As DNA, the CDR3 is TGTGCCAGCGGAGGACAGGGGGCGCCCCCAAGAAGCAATCAGCCCCAGCATTTT. Translating it yields CASGGQGAPPRSNQPQHF.

This rearrangement joins TRBV9 to TRBJ2-7, with 9 positions matching TRBD2. Germline trimming cut 4 bases from V and 2 bases from J; bases unmatched to any gene: 10. Germline lookup yields CDR1 SGDLS and CDR2 YYNGEE. There are 16 residues in the CDR3. This chain's CDR3 is CASSPLGSGGTYEQYF. CDR3 DNA sequence: TGTGCCAGCAGCCCCCTCGGGAGCGGGGGGACCTACGAGCAGTACTTC.